The 27 T cell receptor beta chains presented below share a single source sample, sequenced in a study of circulating CD8 cells and anti-PD-1 response in melanoma. The QIAseq Immune Repertoire TCR panel built the libraries from about 16 ng of total RNA. TCRdb passed the reads through MiXCR, listing each CDR3 protein once. Altogether 440 or so distinct CDR3 sequences are present, 9.5% to 12% being singletons, with the ten largest covering 58%. Four subsets defined by PD-1 and/or TIGIT were sorted from live CD3+CD8+TCRalphabeta+ cells. This specimen consisted of CD8+ T cells from PBMCs, obtained at baseline or after one month of anti-PD-1 therapy (not recorded which). The origin of the receptors is a human donor with melanoma.

This clonotype was counted a few times. The chain links TRBV19 to TRBJ1-2, with D possibly matching TRBD1 (5 bases). Germline CDR1 LNHDA, CDR2 SQIVND (reference sequence). This CDR3 region has 14 residues. Trimming cost V 3 bases and J 7 bases, with 15 bases left between them. CDR3 amino acids: CASSIQGTHLGYTF. Written as DNA, the CDR3 is TGTGCCAGTAGTATCCAGGGAACCCATCTTGGCTACACCTTC.

This clonotype rates as large. The chain recombines TRBV14 with TRBJ2-2; no clear D gene. CDR1 and CDR2 (germline): SGHDN, FVKESK. The CDR3 sequence is 14 residues long. The V end lost 1 base, the J end lost 1 base, and 4 bases lay between the germline ends. This CDR3 is CASSQVGNTGELFF. The CDR3 DNA follows: TGTGCCAGCAGCCAAGTTGGGAACACCGGGGAGCTGTTTTTT.

In its sample, this clonotype ranks as large. The genes are TRBV11-2 and TRBJ1-1; D is unclear. This CDR3 comprises 14 residues. Trimming took 5 bases from V and 5 from J, leaving 15 bases between them. Germline V gene sequence: CDR1 SGHAT, CDR2 FQNNGV. CDR3 amino acids: CASSTASGWTEAFF. Here the CDR3 DNA reads TGTGCCAGCAGCACTGCCAGCGGGTGGACTGAAGCTTTCTTT.

This clonotype was seen a few times. This chain links TRBV19 with TRBJ1-1; TRBD1 agrees at 11 bases. V was clipped by 4 bases and J by 4 bases; unmatched bases: 2. The CDR3 length is 14 residues. Germline V gene sequence: CDR1 LNHDA, CDR2 SQIVND (reference sequence). CDR3 region: CASSTGTGGTEAFF. The CDR3 DNA follows: TGTGCCAGTAGTACCGGGACAGGGGGCACTGAAGCTTTCTTT.

This clonotype rates as medium-sized. V gene TRBV19 combines with J gene TRBJ2-2, with D tentatively TRBD1 (5 bases). Germline assignment: CDR1 LNHDA and CDR2 SQIVND (reference sequence). V was trimmed by 8 bases and J by 2 bases, leaving 9 bases between them. There are 13 residues in the CDR3. The CDR3 nucleotides read TGTGCCAGTCGGACACCTAACACCGGGGAGCTGTTTTTT. Translating gives CASRTPNTGELFF.

This clonotype qualifies as large. The chain has TRBV4-3 and TRBJ1-3; 8 bases are shared with TRBD1. The J segment lost 5 bases and the V segment lost 3 bases, leaving 15 bases of the junction unmatched. CDR3 length: 18 residues. Per the germline V gene, CDR1 is LGHNA and CDR2 is YSLEER. The CDR3 reads CASSQPGTGLNVRNTIYF. The CDR3 DNA reads TGCGCCAGCAGCCAGCCCGGGACAGGCCTCAACGTGAGAAACACCATATATTTT.

By share, this clonotype ranks as large. The rearrangement uses TRBV29-1 and TRBJ2-1; D is perhaps TRBD2 (6 bases). Germline CDR1 and CDR2: SQVTM and ANQGSEA. The CDR3 spans 15 residues. V lost 0 bases and J 7 bases, leaving 16 bases between the germline ends. DNA of the CDR3: TGCAGCGTTGAAGAGGGACTCCAGGAGGTTAATGAGCAGTTCTTC. This encodes CSVEEGLQEVNEQFF.

This clonotype is medium-sized in the sample. V usage is TRBV20-1 and J usage is TRBJ2-1; possible D gene TRBD1, 6 bases. Germline loops: CDR1 DFQATT, CDR2 SNEGSKA (reference sequence). V lost 0 bases and J 5 bases, leaving 17 bases between the germline ends. The CDR3 has 16 residues. The CDR3 DNA reads TGCAGTGCTAGAGAGGAAACAGGGATTATTGACAATGAGCAGTTCTTC. Amino acids: CSAREETGIIDNEQFF.

By sample fraction, this clonotype is large (0.1 to 1%). V and J are TRBV29-1 and TRBJ2-2; D is unclear. The germline CDR1 and CDR2 sequences are SQVTM and ANQGSEA. The ends were cut back, 3 bases at V and 3 bases at J, with 2 bases in the middle. This CDR3 has 11 residues. The CDR3 reads CSVDHTGELFF. The CDR3, as DNA: TGCAGCGTTGACCACACCGGGGAGCTGTTTTTT.

This clonotype is large (0.1 to 1%) within its sample. The chain carries TRBV19 and TRBJ1-1, with 8 bases fitting TRBD1. V trimming: 7 bases; J trimming: 4 bases; junction bases outside the gene matches: 8. Germline V gene sequence: CDR1 LNHDA, CDR2 SQIVND (reference sequence). This CDR3 comprises 14 residues. The CDR3 DNA is TGTGCCAGTATTCCCGGACAGGGTGGCACTGAAGCTTTCTTT. Its protein is CASIPGQGGTEAFF.

By proportion, this clonotype is hyperexpanded (1% or more). The genes are TRBV7-3 and TRBJ2-3, with 11 bases lining up with TRBD2. The length of the CDR3 is 15 residues. The germline V gene has CDR1 SGHTA and CDR2 FQGTGA. The V gene end was trimmed by 0 bases and the J gene end by 6 bases; junction bases not matched to a gene: 2. CDR3 sequence reads: CASSLTPSGGDTQYF. The CDR3 DNA is TGTGCCAGCAGCTTAACCCCTAGCGGGGGGGATACGCAGTATTTT. The full variable domain, in which reference TRBV7-3 and TRBJ2-3 provide the parts outside the CDR3, is GAGVSQTPSNKVTEKGKYVELRCDPISGHTALYWYRQSLGQGPEFLIYFQGTGAADDSGLPNDRFFAVRPEGSVSTLKIQRTERGDSAVYLCASSLTPSGGDTQYFGPGTRLTVL.

In its sample, this clonotype is medium-sized. The chain joins TRBV5-4 to TRBJ2-7, with D hard to call. Trimming took off 0 bases at V and 6 bases at J, with 10 bases between the two ends. CDR1 and CDR2 (germline): SGHNT, YYREEE (reference sequence). This CDR3 region has 13 residues. Written as DNA, the CDR3 is TGTGCCAGCAGCTTGGGTCTAGAGGTCGAGCAGTACTTC. This translates into CASSLGLEVEQYF.

By sample fraction, this clonotype is large. V gene TRBV7-3 combines with J gene TRBJ2-2, with D perhaps TRBD2 (6 bases). The V and J ends lost 5 bases and 1 base respectively, with 14 bases between them. Germline V gene lookup returns CDR1 SGHTA and CDR2 FQGTGA. CDR3 length equals 16 residues. The CDR3 DNA reads as TGTGCCAGCAGCACAATGCGGGGAGTGAACACCGGGGAGCTGTTTTTT. Its protein is CASSTMRGVNTGELFF.

Turning to this clonotype: Possible read error: a much larger clone is one base away. CDR3 residues: CASSSPGQGTLYNEQSF. The CDR3 DNA is TGTGCCAGCAGCTCGCCGGGACAGGGGACCCTTTACAATGAGCAGTCCTTC. The V and J genes are TRBV7-2 and TRBJ2-1; 10 bases agree with TRBD1. Germline CDR1 is SGHTA and CDR2 is FQGNSA. The CDR3 runs 17 residues. Supplemented by reference TRBV7-2 and TRBJ2-1, the full variable domain reads GAGVSQSPSNKVTEKGKDVELRCDPISGHTALYWYRQSLGQGLEFLIYFQGNSAPDKSGLPSDRFSAERTGGSVSTLTIQRTQQEDSAVYLCASSSPGQGTLYNEQSFGPGTRLTVL.

This clonotype ranks as large (0.1 to 1%). The chain is built from TRBV11-1 and TRBJ2-2; D gene unclear. The length of the CDR3 is 13 residues. Trimming pared 8 bases from V and 1 base from J, leaving 8 bases between. CDR1 and CDR2 from the germline V gene are SGHAT and FQDESV (reference sequence). In DNA form, the CDR3 reads TGTGCCAGCGGGCTTCTGAACACCGGGGAGCTGTTTTTT. This gives the protein CASGLLNTGELFF.

In this sample, this clonotype is medium-sized. V gene TRBV19 combines with J gene TRBJ1-1; D ambiguous. Deletions cut 11 bases from V and 10 bases from J, with 8 bases between. The V gene's germline CDR1 is LNHDA and CDR2 SQIVND (reference sequence). CDR3 length: 8 amino acids. The CDR3, as DNA: TGTGCCGGCCAGAGAGCTTTCTTT. It yields the protein CAGQRAFF.

The V call is TRBV27, the J call TRBJ2-7; D could derive from TRBD1 or TRBD2 (5 bases each). Germline V lookup: CDR1 MNHEY, CDR2 SMNVEV (reference sequence). CDR3 length: 13 residues. Between the trimmed V and J ends, which lost 2 bases and 1 base, there was a span of 6 bases. This CDR3 reads CASSLGGSYEQYF. The CDR3 DNA reads as TGTGCCAGCAGTTTAGGGGGATCCTACGAGCAGTACTTC.

This clonotype is classed as large. This rearrangement joins TRBV27 to TRBJ2-7, with D uncertain. The CDR3 runs 14 residues. V dropped 6 bases and J dropped 5 bases, with 17 bases sitting between them. Germline values: CDR1 MNHEY, CDR2 SMNVEV (reference sequence). The CDR3 reads CASSPAEALHEQYF. The CDR3 bases are TGTGCCAGCAGCCCTGCAGAGGCTTTACACGAGCAGTACTTC.

This clonotype was detected a few times. The rearrangement uses TRBV13 and TRBJ2-7; a weak D match, TRBD2 (5 bases). V lost 5 bases and J lost 2, with 10 bases in between. The CDR3 is made up of 13 amino acids. Germline V CDR1 and CDR2: PRHDT, FYEKMQ (reference sequence). CDR3 sequence: CASSPSGPYEQYF. The CDR3 DNA is TGTGCCAGCAGCCCGAGCGGCCCCTACGAGCAGTACTTC. Looking up the rest from reference TRBV13 and TRBJ2-7 gives the full variable domain: AAGVIQSPRHLIKEKRETATLKCYPIPRHDTVYWYQQGPGQDPQFLISFYEKMQSDKGSIPDRFSAQQFSDYHSELNMSSLELGDSALYFCASSPSGPYEQYFGPGTRLTVT.

This clonotype is deemed large. The V gene is TRBV7-3, the J gene TRBJ2-6, with no clear D. The germline V and J ends were trimmed by 4 bases and 4 bases, with 23 bases remaining between them. There are 19 residues in the CDR3. The V gene's germline CDR1 is SGHTA and CDR2 FQGTGA. As DNA, the CDR3 is TGTGCCAGCAGCTCCAGCCCCGGATTCATACTTGGGGGGGCCAACGTCCTGACTTTC. It specifies CASSSSPGFILGGANVLTF.

The chain carries TRBV27 and TRBJ2-1; D not certain. CDR3 length: 15 residues. The V end was cut by 7 bases, the J end by 3 bases, with 16 bases between. CDR1 and CDR2 from the germline V gene are MNHEY and SMNVEV (reference sequence). The CDR3 here is CASNPSRVLYNEQFF. In DNA, the CDR3 is TGTGCCAGCAACCCCTCAAGGGTCCTCTACAATGAGCAGTTCTTC.

By sample fraction, this clonotype is large (0.1 to 1%). The rearrangement uses TRBV19 and TRBJ1-5, with D hard to call. CDR3 length equals 15 residues. Germline V lookup: CDR1 LNHDA, CDR2 SQIVND (reference sequence). Between the trimmed V and J ends, which lost 7 bases and 4 bases, there was a span of 17 bases. The chain's CDR3 is CASNDDGLINQPQHF. In DNA, the CDR3 is TGTGCCAGTAACGACGACGGACTGATAAATCAGCCCCAGCATTTT.

This clonotype has only a few counts. V usage is TRBV19 and J usage is TRBJ2-7, with D maybe TRBD2 (6 bases). The CDR3 consists of 13 residues. CDR1 and CDR2 (germline): LNHDA, SQIVND (reference sequence). Deletions cut 7 bases from V and 7 bases from J, with 17 bases between. The CDR3 protein is CASNYPPGGEQYF. The CDR3 DNA follows: TGTGCCAGTAATTACCCCCCTGGGGGGGAGCAGTACTTC.

This chain uses TRBV30 with TRBJ2-1; D is perhaps TRBD2 (6 bases). CDR3 length: 14 amino acids. In germline, CDR1 is GTSNPN, CDR2 SVGIG (reference sequence). Trimming took 0 bases from V and 7 from J, leaving 13 bases between them. This chain's CDR3 is CAWSVGRGRNEQFF. The CDR3, as DNA: TGTGCCTGGAGTGTGGGACGGGGGAGAAATGAGCAGTTCTTC.

Judged by abundance, this clonotype is large. The rearrangement joins TRBV25-1 to TRBJ2-7; D is unclear. Looked up from germline, CDR1 is MGHDK and CDR2 is SYGVNS. There are 14 residues in the CDR3. The V gene lost 3 bases and the J gene lost 11 bases, with 20 bases spanning the gap. CDR3 residues: CASSDETLATRKYF. Written as DNA, the CDR3 is TGTGCCAGCAGTGATGAGACATTAGCTACACGAAAGTACTTC.

This clonotype ranks as medium-sized (0.01 to 0.1%). The chain has TRBV6-1 and TRBJ2-3; D is perhaps TRBD1 or TRBD2 (5 bases each). V was pared by 6 bases and J by 8 bases, with 27 bases between. The germline CDR1 and CDR2 sequences are MNHNS and SASEGT. The CDR3 extends over 17 amino acids. The CDR3 DNA follows: TGTGCCAGCAGAGGAATCCGGGACGCAACTATCGTGGGTACGCAGTATTTT. Its protein product is CASRGIRDATIVGTQYF.

Relative to its sample, this clonotype is large. The gene calls are TRBV29-1 and TRBJ2-7; 8 bases align to TRBD1. Germline trimming cut 3 bases from V and 5 bases from J; bases unmatched to any gene: 3. Germline CDR1 reads SQVTM; CDR2 reads ANQGSEA. The CDR3 contains 12 residues. The DNA of the CDR3 is TGCAGCGTTGAGGACAGGGCCGACGAGCAGTACTTC. This sequence encodes CSVEDRADEQYF.